The 9 T cell receptor beta chains below were found in one sample sequenced in a study of T cell repertoires in cytomegalovirus infection (dated by TCRdb to about 2019). The reads were generated on an Illumina HiSeq 1500. Through fastp at Q25 and MiXCR, TCRdb rebuilt clones from the public reads, retaining in-frame beta chains. CDR3 protein duplicates are merged, each entry listing the most common genes and DNA. The sample includes around 450,000 distinct CDR3 sequences, with approximately 31% observed a single time. Roughly 15% of the sample is held by the ten biggest clonotypes. Sequencing was done on a sample of PBMCs. The receptors derive from a human donor in good health (CMV status not recorded). Some clones in this sample may be carry-over from other donors' samples.

In DNA, the CDR3 is TGTGCCGCCGCTGGGGAACCGGGCACAGATACGCAGTATTTT. This translates into CAAAGEPGTDTQYF. This chain links TRBV28 with TRBJ2-3; unclear D gene. This CDR3 is 14 amino acids long. Germline CDR1 and CDR2: MDHEN and SYDVKM. Between the trimmed V and J ends, which lost 11 bases and 1 base, there was a span of 16 bases.

This clonotype was counted only a few times. The chain joins TRBV19 to TRBJ2-5; 10 bases align to TRBD2. The V segment lost 1 base and the J segment 3 bases; nucleotides outside the gene matches: 5. The CDR3 runs 16 residues. Germline CDR1 and CDR2: LNHDA and SQIVND (reference sequence). This CDR3 is CASSIGPTSGEETQYF. For the CDR3, the DNA is TGTGCCAGTAGTATAGGGCCCACTAGCGGGGAAGAGACCCAGTACTTC.

This clonotype was counted only a few times. The chain recombines TRBV19 with TRBJ1-2; no clear D gene. The V and J ends lost 10 bases and 5 bases respectively, with 14 bases between them. The length of the CDR3 is 12 residues. Germline V CDR1 and CDR2: LNHDA, SQIVND (reference sequence). The CDR3 sequence is CATKTGSYGYTF. CDR3 DNA: TGTGCCACCAAGACGGGGAGTTATGGCTACACCTTC.

This clonotype was detected once. The chain joins TRBV14 to TRBJ2-2, with D possibly TRBD1 on 6 matching bases. In germline, CDR1 is SGHDN, CDR2 FVKESK. With 0 bases removed from V and 1 base from J, the gap between germline ends came to 12 bases. The CDR3 consists of 17 residues. CDR3 DNA: TGTGCCAGCAGCCAAGATGCAGGGGCGAGGAACACCGGGGAGCTGTTTTTT. Protein sequence: CASSQDAGARNTGELFF.

The chain recombines TRBV28 with TRBJ1-6; D is ambiguous. Per germline, CDR1 MDHEN and CDR2 SYDVKM. This CDR3 is 11 amino acids long. Trimming cost V 5 bases and J 14 bases, with 10 bases left between them. The CDR3 nucleotides read TGTGCCAGCAGTGGCCACACGGCCCTCCACTTT. Translated: CASSGHTALHF. The whole variable domain, filled in from reference TRBV28 and TRBJ1-6, reads DVKVTQSSRYLVKRTGEKVFLECVQDMDHENMFWYRQDPGLGLRLIYFSYDVKMKEKGDIPEGYSVSREKKERFSLILESASTNQTSMYLCASSGHTALHFGNGTRLTVT.

The V gene is TRBV28, the J gene TRBJ1-2; D is perhaps TRBD1 (6 bases). CDR1 and CDR2 (germline): MDHEN, SYDVKM. V lost 2 bases and J 1 base, leaving 8 bases between the germline ends. This CDR3 comprises 14 residues. The CDR3 region is CASSLGGNNYGYTF. The CDR3, as DNA: TGTGCCAGCAGTTTAGGGGGCAATAACTATGGCTACACCTTC.

The V gene is TRBV6-1, the J gene TRBJ1-2; D gene ambiguous. CDR1 and CDR2 (germline): MNHNS, SASEGT. V lost 5 bases to trimming and J lost 6 bases, with 10 bases between them. The CDR3 is 12 amino acids. This chain's CDR3 is CASSRLADGYTF. The CDR3, as DNA: TGTGCCAGCAGTAGGTTGGCGGATGGCTACACCTTC.

The chain uses TRBV7-3 and TRBJ2-7; no firm D call. Trimming took 5 bases from V and 6 from J, leaving 14 bases between them. Germline V CDR1 and CDR2: SGHTA, FQGTGA. CDR3 length: 13 residues. CDR3 sequence: CASSPLGQLEQYF. CDR3 nucleotides: TGTGCCAGCAGCCCCCTTGGGCAGCTCGAGCAGTACTTC. Together with reference TRBV7-3 and TRBJ2-7, the CDR3 gives the full variable domain: GAGVSQTPSNKVTEKGKYVELRCDPISGHTALYWYRQSLGQGPEFLIYFQGTGAADDSGLPNDRFFAVRPEGSVSTLKIQRTERGDSAVYLCASSPLGQLEQYFGPGTRLTVT.

This clonotype was detected only a few times. This chain links TRBV27 with TRBJ1-1; D not resolved. Trimming stripped 0 bases from V and 0 bases from J, with 8 bases between. This CDR3 region has 15 residues. In germline, CDR1 is MNHEY, CDR2 SMNVEV (reference sequence). CDR3 in DNA: TGTGCCAGCAGTTTATCGGCACGAGTGAACACTGAAGCTTTCTTT. Its protein product is CASSLSARVNTEAFF.